Below are 24 T cell receptor beta chains sequenced from a single sample in a study of blood T cell repertoires in COVID-19. Assay: immunoSEQ multiplex PCR; the TCRdb copy retains only in-frame clones and omits some. The sample has 150,000 or so clones, about 82% seen once. The specimen sequenced was peripheral blood. The receptor set was obtained from a man over 45 with active or convalescent COVID-19.

This sequence joins TRBV27 and TRBJ2-2, with 11 bases matching TRBD2. The CDR3 extends over 15 amino acids. Losses at the gene ends were 2 bases for V and 5 bases for J; bases not matched to a gene: 1. Germline V gene lookup returns CDR1 MNHEY and CDR2 SMNVEV (reference sequence). This CDR3 reads CASSLASGGTGELFF. CDR3 in DNA: TGTGCCAGCAGTTTAGCTAGCGGGGGGACCGGGGAGCTGTTTTTT.

The gene calls are TRBV5-4 and TRBJ2-3, with 8 bases fitting TRBD2. Germline V gene data show CDR1 as SGHNT and CDR2 as YYREEE (reference sequence). The J segment lost 0 bases and the V segment lost 2 bases, leaving 5 bases of the junction unmatched. The CDR3 is 16 amino acids. CDR3 protein: CASSFGIAGSTDTQYF. DNA of the CDR3: TGTGCCAGCAGCTTCGGGATAGCGGGAAGCACAGATACGCAGTATTTT.

In its sample, this clone was seen once. This chain connects TRBV4-2 to TRBJ1-4; perhaps TRBD1 as D (6 bases). CDR1 is LGHNA and CDR2 is YNFKEQ in the germline V gene. V was shortened by 1 base and J by 7 bases, with 10 bases between the two germline ends. The CDR3 length is 14 residues. DNA of the CDR3: TGTGCCAGCAGCCAAGGGACAGAGTTTGAAAAACTGTTTTTT. Translation gives CASSQGTEFEKLFF.

This chain links TRBV5-6 with TRBJ2-7, with 7 nucleotides matching TRBD1. From germline, CDR1 is SGHDT and CDR2 YYEEEE. The CDR3 extends over 15 amino acids. V shed 3 bases, J shed 3 bases, and the junction held 9 bases outside the gene matches. The CDR3 loop reads CASSYFARDSYEQYF. CDR3 DNA sequence: TGTGCCAGCAGCTATTTCGCCCGGGACAGCTACGAGCAGTACTTC.

The chain joins TRBV28 to TRBJ2-4; D is possibly TRBD2 (6 bases). The CDR3 contains 19 residues. V dropped 4 bases and J dropped 0 bases, with 22 bases sitting between them. Germline loops: CDR1 MDHEN, CDR2 SYDVKM. CDR3 bases: TGTGCCAGCAGTTCCCCCGGGACTGGCACCCTTTTAGCCAAAAACATTCAGTACTTC. The encoded protein is CASSSPGTGTLLAKNIQYF. Drawing the rest from reference TRBV28 and TRBJ2-4, the complete variable domain is DVKVTQSSRYLVKRTGEKVFLECVQDMDHENMFWYRQDPGLGLRLIYFSYDVKMKEKGDIPEGYSVSREKKERFSLILESASTNQTSMYLCASSSPGTGTLLAKNIQYFGAGTRLSVL.

The chain couples TRBV9 to TRBJ2-1, with 12 bases that match TRBD2. The CDR3 runs to 20 residues. J gave up 4 bases and V 4 bases, and 18 bases lay outside the gene matches. Germline lookup yields CDR1 SGDLS and CDR2 YYNGEE. CDR3 DNA sequence: TGTGCCAGCAGCTCTAGGTGGGAGACTAGCGGGAGTTTCTCATACAATGAGCAGTTCTTC. Protein: CASSSRWETSGSFSYNEQFF.

J is TRBJ2-7 and V is TRBV5-4, with D maybe TRBD2 (6 bases). The germline V and J ends were trimmed by 0 bases and 4 bases, with 14 bases remaining between them. Germline CDR1 and CDR2: SGHNT and YYREEE (reference sequence). This CDR3 is 15 amino acids long. The CDR3 region is CASSLVGTGLYEQYF. CDR3 nucleotides: TGTGCCAGCAGCTTGGTCGGGACTGGTCTTTACGAGCAGTACTTC.

The V gene is TRBV4-3, the J gene TRBJ1-4; possibly TRBD1 for D (6 bases). The CDR3 runs 15 residues. Trimming cost V 1 base and J 7 bases, with 13 bases left between them. CDR1 and CDR2 (germline): LGHNA, YSLEER. This CDR3 is CASSQGTGYSEKLFF. CDR3 coding DNA: TGCGCCAGCAGCCAAGGCACAGGGTACTCTGAAAAACTGTTTTTT.

The chain carries TRBV7-2 and TRBJ1-2; 7 positions match TRBD1. The CDR3 covers 14 residues. Germline loops: CDR1 SGHTA, CDR2 FQGNSA. V was clipped by 1 base and J by 5 bases; unmatched bases: 4. CDR3 coding DNA: TGTGCCAGCAGCTTAGATACAGGGGTTTATGGCTACACCTTC. Amino acid sequence: CASSLDTGVYGYTF.

The chain employs TRBV5-8 and TRBJ2-5; 7 bases align to TRBD1. Per germline, CDR1 SGHTS and CDR2 YDEGEE. The CDR3 runs to 15 residues. With V trimmed by 0 bases and J by 6 bases, 8 bases remained unmatched. CDR3 sequence (DNA): TGTGCCAGCAGCTTGGGTATAGGGGGCGAGAAGACCCAGTACTTC. This gives the protein CASSLGIGGEKTQYF.

This sequence joins TRBV6-6 and TRBJ1-5; D gene unclear. This CDR3 comprises 13 residues. Between the trimmed V and J ends, which lost 10 bases and 6 bases, there was a span of 16 bases. Per germline, CDR1 MNHNY and CDR2 SVGAGI (reference sequence). The CDR3 loop reads CATTRPSGQPQHF. The DNA for the CDR3 is TGTGCCACCACCCGGCCGAGCGGTCAGCCCCAGCATTTT.

CDR3 nucleotides: TGTGCCAGCAGCCCTGGACAGGGTAATCAGCCCCAGCATTTT. Translated, it gives CASSPGQGNQPQHF. This chain uses TRBV28 with TRBJ1-5, with TRBD1 matching 8 bases. V shed 6 bases and J 4 bases; nucleotides not matched to a gene: 5. Germline CDR1 reads MDHEN; CDR2 reads SYDVKM. The CDR3 loop spans 14 amino acids.

The J gene is TRBJ1-6, the V gene TRBV5-4, with 8 bases aligning to TRBD1. Unmatched junction bases numbered 15, after V lost 4 bases and J lost 9 bases. The CDR3 is 17 residues long. Germline V gene sequence: CDR1 SGHNT, CDR2 YYREEE (reference sequence). CDR3: CASSLDLGQGGGSPLHF. The CDR3 bases are TGTGCCAGCAGCCTAGACCTCGGACAGGGCGGCGGTTCACCCCTCCACTTT.

The genes are TRBV28 and TRBJ2-2; 11 bases match TRBD2. V dropped 3 bases and J dropped 4; count of bases not matched to a gene: 1. CDR3 length: 15 residues. Germline V lookup: CDR1 MDHEN, CDR2 SYDVKM. The CDR3 sequence: CASSFSGGATGELFF. The CDR3 region has the DNA TGTGCCAGCAGTTTTAGCGGGGGGGCCACCGGGGAGCTGTTTTTT.

This chain connects TRBV9 to TRBJ2-2; D may be TRBD2 (6 bases). This CDR3 spans 16 amino acids. Germline CDR1 reads SGDLS; CDR2 reads YYNGEE. V lost 1 base to trimming and J lost 1 base, with 11 bases between them. CDR3 in DNA: TGTGCCAGCAGCGTACTGGGTAGCGGGAACACCGGGGAGCTGTTTTTT. Protein product: CASSVLGSGNTGELFF.

This chain links TRBV29-1 with TRBJ1-2; TRBD1 matches at 7 bases. Germline lookup yields CDR1 SQVTM and CDR2 ANQGSEA. V shed 5 bases and J 0 bases; nucleotides not matched to a gene: 3. The CDR3 loop spans 13 amino acids. The CDR3 sequence: CSVFRGANYGYTF. CDR3 in DNA: TGCAGCGTTTTCAGGGGGGCTAACTATGGCTACACCTTC.

V is TRBV5-1 and J is TRBJ1-4; perhaps TRBD1 as D (5 bases). The germline gives CDR1 SGHRS, CDR2 YFSETQ. The CDR3 has 15 residues. Trimming cost V 0 bases and J 8 bases, with 14 bases left between them. Here the CDR3 DNA reads TGCGCCAGCAGCTTGGCCGGCGGGGCGGGGGAAAAACTGTTTTTT. Its translation: CASSLAGGAGEKLFF.

This clone was observed a handful of times. The chain is built from TRBV15 and TRBJ1-6, with TRBD1 matching over 7 bases. Germline V CDR1 and CDR2: LNHNV, YYDKDF (reference sequence). The junction had 19 bases not matched to a gene; V was cut back by 2 bases and J by 12 bases. The length of the CDR3 is 18 residues. The CDR3 DNA is TGTGCCACCAGCAGACAGAATACGCCCCGGCCCTCAGGGGGACCCCTCCACTTT. Translation: CATSRQNTPRPSGGPLHF. Looking up the rest from reference TRBV15 and TRBJ1-6 gives the full variable domain: DAMVIQNPRYQVTQFGKPVTLSCSQTLNHNVMYWYQQKSSQAPKLLFHYYDKDFNNEADTPDNFQSRRPNTSFCFLDIRSPGLGDTAMYLCATSRQNTPRPSGGPLHFGNGTRLTVT.

The gene calls are TRBV13 and TRBJ2-1; 13 bases align to TRBD2. Germline V gene sequence: CDR1 PRHDT, CDR2 FYEKMQ (reference sequence). Trimming at V came to 5 bases and at J to 6 bases, leaving 7 bases not matched to a gene. The CDR3 is made up of 16 amino acids. The CDR3 DNA reads TGTGCCAGCAGCCCAAGACTAGCGGGAGGCCCCAATGAGCAGTTCTTC. Amino acids: CASSPRLAGGPNEQFF.

The J gene is TRBJ1-4, the V gene TRBV6-2 or TRBV6-3; unclear D gene. V lost 5 bases and J 11 bases, leaving 9 bases between the germline ends. The CDR3 runs 11 residues. Germline CDR1 and CDR2: MNHEY and SVGEGT. CDR3 amino acids: CASSTTVKLFF. CDR3 DNA sequence: TGTGCCAGCAGTACAACAGTGAAACTGTTTTTT.

This clone was seen only a few times. V gene TRBV7-8 combines with J gene TRBJ1-1, with D maybe TRBD1 (6 bases). Trimming removed 1 base at V and 1 base at J, with 10 bases between. CDR3 length: 15 amino acids. Germline assignment: CDR1 SGHVS and CDR2 FQNEAQ. The CDR3 DNA reads as TGTGCCAGCAGCTTAGAGGACAGCAAGAACACTGAAGCTTTCTTT. Amino acids: CASSLEDSKNTEAFF.

This sequence joins TRBV11-1 and TRBJ1-3, with TRBD1 identical over 7 bases. The CDR3 runs 15 residues. Trimming removed 4 bases from V and 1 base from J; junction bases left unmatched: 4. Germline CDR1 SGHAT, CDR2 FQDESV (reference sequence). CDR3 loop: CASSWGQWSGNTIYF. Here the CDR3 DNA reads TGTGCCAGCAGCTGGGGACAGTGGTCTGGAAACACCATATATTTT.

The chain couples TRBV5-6 to TRBJ2-7; TRBD2 agrees at 13 bases. Unmatched junction bases numbered 10, after V lost 4 bases and J lost 3 bases. The CDR3 length is 17 residues. Germline CDR1 is SGHDT and CDR2 is YYEEEE. The CDR3 region is CASSLGLAGDLIYEQYF. The CDR3 DNA sequence: TGTGCCAGCAGCCTAGGACTAGCGGGAGATTTAATCTACGAGCAGTACTTC.

V gene TRBV6-5 combines with J gene TRBJ1-1; D unclear. This CDR3 has 15 amino acids. Trimming took off 0 bases at V and 0 bases at J, with 8 bases between the two ends. Germline V CDR1 and CDR2: MNHEY, SVGAGI. CDR3 region: CASSYSRWMNTEAFF. The CDR3 DNA sequence: TGTGCCAGCAGTTACTCCAGGTGGATGAACACTGAAGCTTTCTTT.